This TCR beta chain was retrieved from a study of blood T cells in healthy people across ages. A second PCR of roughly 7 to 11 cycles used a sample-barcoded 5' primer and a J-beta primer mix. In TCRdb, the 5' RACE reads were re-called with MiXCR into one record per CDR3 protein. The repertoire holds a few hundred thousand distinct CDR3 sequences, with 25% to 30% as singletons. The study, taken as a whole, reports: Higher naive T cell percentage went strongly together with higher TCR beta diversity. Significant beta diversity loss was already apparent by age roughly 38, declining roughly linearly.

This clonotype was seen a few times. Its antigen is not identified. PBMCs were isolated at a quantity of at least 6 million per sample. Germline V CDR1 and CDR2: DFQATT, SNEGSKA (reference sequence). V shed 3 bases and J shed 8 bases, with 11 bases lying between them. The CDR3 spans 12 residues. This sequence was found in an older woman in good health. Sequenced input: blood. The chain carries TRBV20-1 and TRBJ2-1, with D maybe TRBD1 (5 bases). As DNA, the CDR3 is TGCAGTGCTAGTGCACAGGCCCATGAGCAGTTCTTC. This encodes CSASAQAHEQFF.